This T cell receptor (beta chain) was identified in a study of molecular identifiers for immune sequencing clone quantification. General study points: Same-barcode identical TCR molecules could make highly expanded clones look smaller than they are. Jurkat TCR RNA from one cell was spiked into approximately 930,000 naive cells, and it was reportedly detectable there.

CDR1 is MDHEN, CDR2 SYDVKM, per germline. With V trimmed by 2 bases and J by 0 bases, 1 base remained unmatched. The CDR3 totals 15 residues. This clonotype was recorded many times. The antigen remains undetermined. Every naive CD8 library was made from between about 20,000 and 1,000,000 sorted cells with 10%, 30% or 50% RNA. The sorting of naive CD8 T cells used the CD8+CD4-CCR7+CD45RA+ phenotype. In TCRdb, the PCR reads were re-called with MiXCR into one record per CDR3 protein. The top ten hold 1% to 1.2% of the sample, which has 88,000 or so distinct CDR3 sequences, around a fifth seen once. This TCR came from a human donor in good health. Some libraries in this study had Jurkat cell RNA spiked in. Sequenced material: naive CD8+ T cells from blood, with Jurkat cell RNA spiked in. This sample's subset: FACS-sorted CD8+CD4-CCR7+CD45RA+ naive T cells. The chain is built from TRBV28 and TRBJ2-5, with 9 positions matching TRBD2. The CDR3 bases are TGTGCCAGCAGTTTAAGACTAGCGGACCAAGAGACCCAGTACTTC. Translated, it gives CASSLRLADQETQYF.